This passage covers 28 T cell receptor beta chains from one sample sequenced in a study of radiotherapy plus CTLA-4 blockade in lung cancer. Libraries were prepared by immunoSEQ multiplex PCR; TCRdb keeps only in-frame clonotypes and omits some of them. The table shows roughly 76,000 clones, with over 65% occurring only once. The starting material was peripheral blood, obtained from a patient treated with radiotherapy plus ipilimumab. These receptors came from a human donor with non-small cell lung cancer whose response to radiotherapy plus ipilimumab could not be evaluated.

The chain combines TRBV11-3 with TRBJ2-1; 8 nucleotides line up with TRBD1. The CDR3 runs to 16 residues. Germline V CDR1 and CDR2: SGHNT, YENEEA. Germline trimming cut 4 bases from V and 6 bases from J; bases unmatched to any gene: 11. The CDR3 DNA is TGTGCCAGCAGCTCGGCTACAGGGACAGGCGCCAATGAGCAGTTCTTC. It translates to CASSSATGTGANEQFF.

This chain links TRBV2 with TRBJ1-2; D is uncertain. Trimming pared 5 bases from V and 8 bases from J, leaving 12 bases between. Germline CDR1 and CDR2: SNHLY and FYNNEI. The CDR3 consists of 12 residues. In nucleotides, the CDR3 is TGTGCCAGCAGTCGTCTGGAGGGCGGCTACACCTTC. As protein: CASSRLEGGYTF.

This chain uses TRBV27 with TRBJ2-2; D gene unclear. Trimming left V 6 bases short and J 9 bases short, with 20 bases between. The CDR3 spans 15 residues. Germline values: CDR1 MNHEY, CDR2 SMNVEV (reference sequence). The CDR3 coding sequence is TGTGCCAGCAGCCCTACCCCCAGCGCTTACAGGGAGCTGTTTTTT. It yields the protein CASSPTPSAYRELFF.

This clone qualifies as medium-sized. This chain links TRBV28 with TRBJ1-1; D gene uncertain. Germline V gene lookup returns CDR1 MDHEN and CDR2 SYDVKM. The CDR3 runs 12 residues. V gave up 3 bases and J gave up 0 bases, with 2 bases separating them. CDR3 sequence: CASSFMNTEAFF. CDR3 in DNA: TGTGCCAGCAGTTTTATGAACACTGAAGCTTTCTTT. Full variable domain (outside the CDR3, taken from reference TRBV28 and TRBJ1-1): DVKVTQSSRYLVKRTGEKVFLECVQDMDHENMFWYRQDPGLGLRLIYFSYDVKMKEKGDIPEGYSVSREKKERFSLILESASTNQTSMYLCASSFMNTEAFFGQGTRLTVV.

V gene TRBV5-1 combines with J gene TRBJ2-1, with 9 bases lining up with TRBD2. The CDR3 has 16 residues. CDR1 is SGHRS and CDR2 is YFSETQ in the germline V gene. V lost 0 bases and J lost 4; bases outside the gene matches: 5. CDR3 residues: CASSLEGGRGYNEQFF. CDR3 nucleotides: TGCGCCAGCAGCTTGGAGGGCGGGAGGGGATACAATGAGCAGTTCTTC. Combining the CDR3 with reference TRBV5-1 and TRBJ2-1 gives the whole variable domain KAGVTQTPRYLIKTRGQQVTLSCSPISGHRSVSWYQQTPGQGLQFLFEYFSETQRNKGNFPGRFSGRQFSNSRSEMNVSTLELGDSALYLCASSLEGGRGYNEQFFGPGTRLTVL.

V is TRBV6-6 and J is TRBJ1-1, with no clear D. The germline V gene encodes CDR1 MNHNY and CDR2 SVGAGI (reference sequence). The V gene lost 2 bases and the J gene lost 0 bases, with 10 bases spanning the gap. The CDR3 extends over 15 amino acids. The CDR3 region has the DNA TGTGCCAGCAGTTACCCGACGGGGATGAACACTGAAGCTTTCTTT. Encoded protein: CASSYPTGMNTEAFF.

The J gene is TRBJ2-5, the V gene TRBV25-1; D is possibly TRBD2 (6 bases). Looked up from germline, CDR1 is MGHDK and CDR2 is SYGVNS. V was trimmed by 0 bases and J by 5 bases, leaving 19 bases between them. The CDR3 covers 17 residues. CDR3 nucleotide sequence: TGTGCCAGCAGTGAATATCTGGGGGGTCTGGTCCCCGAGACCCAGTACTTC. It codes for CASSEYLGGLVPETQYF.

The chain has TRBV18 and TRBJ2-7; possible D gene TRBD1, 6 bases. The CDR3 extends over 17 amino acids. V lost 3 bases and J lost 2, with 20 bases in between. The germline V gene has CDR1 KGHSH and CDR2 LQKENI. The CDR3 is CASSPFPIKDSTYEQYF. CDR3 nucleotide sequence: TGTGCCAGCTCACCCTTTCCCATAAAGGACAGCACCTACGAGCAGTACTTC.

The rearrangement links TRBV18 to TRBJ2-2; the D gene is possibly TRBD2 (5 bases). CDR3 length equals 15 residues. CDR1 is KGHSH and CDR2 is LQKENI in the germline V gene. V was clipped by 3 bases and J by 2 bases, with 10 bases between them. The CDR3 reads CASSPASRNTGELFF. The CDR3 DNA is TGTGCCAGCTCACCCGCTAGCCGAAACACCGGGGAGCTGTTTTTT.

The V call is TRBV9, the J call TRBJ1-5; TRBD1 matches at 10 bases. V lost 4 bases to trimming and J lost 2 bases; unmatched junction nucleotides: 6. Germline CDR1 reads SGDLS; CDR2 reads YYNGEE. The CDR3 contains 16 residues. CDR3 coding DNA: TGTGCCAGCAGCCCGACAGGGGGCGAGGGCAATCAGCCCCAGCATTTT. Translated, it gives CASSPTGGEGNQPQHF.

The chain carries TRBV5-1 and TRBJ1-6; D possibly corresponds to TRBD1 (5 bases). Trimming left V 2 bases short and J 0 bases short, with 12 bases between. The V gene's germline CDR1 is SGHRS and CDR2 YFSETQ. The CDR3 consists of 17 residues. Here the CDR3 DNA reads TGCGCCAGCAGCTTTGGGGCGTCCAGCTCCTATAATTCACCCCTCCACTTT. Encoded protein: CASSFGASSSYNSPLHF.

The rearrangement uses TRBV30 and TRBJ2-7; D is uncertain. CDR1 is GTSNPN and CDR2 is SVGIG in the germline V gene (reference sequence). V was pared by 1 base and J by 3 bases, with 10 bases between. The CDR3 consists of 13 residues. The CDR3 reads CAWSGSTHYEQYF. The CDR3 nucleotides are TGTGCCTGGAGTGGCAGTACGCACTACGAGCAGTACTTC. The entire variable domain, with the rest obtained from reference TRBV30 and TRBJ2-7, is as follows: SQTIHQWPATLVQPVGSPLSLECTVEGTSNPNLYWYRQAAGRGLQLLFYSVGIGQISSEVPQNLSASRPQDRQFILSSKKLLLSDSGFYLCAWSGSTHYEQYFGPGTRLTVT.

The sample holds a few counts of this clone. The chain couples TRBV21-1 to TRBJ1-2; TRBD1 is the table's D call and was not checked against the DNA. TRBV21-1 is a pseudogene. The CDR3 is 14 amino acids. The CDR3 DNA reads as TGTGCCAGCAGCAAAGCATGGATCAGGGGTGGCTACACCTTC. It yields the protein CASSKAWIRGGYTF.

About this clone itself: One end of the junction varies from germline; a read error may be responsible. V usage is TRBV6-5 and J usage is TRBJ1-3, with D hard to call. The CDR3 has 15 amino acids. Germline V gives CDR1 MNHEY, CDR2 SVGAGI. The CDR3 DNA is TGTGCCAGCAGTTACTCGCGGGGATCTGGAAGCACCATATATTTT. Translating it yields CASSYSRGSGSTIYF.

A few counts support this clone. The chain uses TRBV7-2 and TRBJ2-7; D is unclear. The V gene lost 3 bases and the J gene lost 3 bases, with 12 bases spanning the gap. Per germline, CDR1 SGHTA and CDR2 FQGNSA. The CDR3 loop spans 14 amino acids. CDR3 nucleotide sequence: TGTGCCAGCAGCTTGATCCCAGATATCTACGAGCAGTACTTC. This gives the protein CASSLIPDIYEQYF.

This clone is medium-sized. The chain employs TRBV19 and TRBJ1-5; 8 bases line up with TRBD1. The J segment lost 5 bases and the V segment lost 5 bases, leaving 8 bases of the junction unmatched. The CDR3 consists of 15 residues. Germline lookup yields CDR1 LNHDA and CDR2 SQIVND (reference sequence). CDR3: CASSALDRVDQPQHF. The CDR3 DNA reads TGTGCCAGTAGTGCCTTGGACAGGGTAGATCAGCCCCAGCATTTT.

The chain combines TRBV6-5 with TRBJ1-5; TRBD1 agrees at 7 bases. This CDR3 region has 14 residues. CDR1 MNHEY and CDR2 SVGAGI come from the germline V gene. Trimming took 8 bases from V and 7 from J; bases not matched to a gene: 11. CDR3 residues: CASGRQGDRQPQHF. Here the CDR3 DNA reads TGTGCCAGCGGTAGGCAGGGGGATAGACAGCCCCAGCATTTT.

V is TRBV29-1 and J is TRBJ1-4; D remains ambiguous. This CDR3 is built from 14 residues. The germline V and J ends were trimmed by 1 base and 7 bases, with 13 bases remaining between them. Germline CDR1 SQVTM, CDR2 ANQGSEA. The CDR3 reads CSVEVSGVGEKLFF. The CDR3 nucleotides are TGCAGCGTTGAAGTAAGCGGGGTGGGTGAAAAACTGTTTTTT.

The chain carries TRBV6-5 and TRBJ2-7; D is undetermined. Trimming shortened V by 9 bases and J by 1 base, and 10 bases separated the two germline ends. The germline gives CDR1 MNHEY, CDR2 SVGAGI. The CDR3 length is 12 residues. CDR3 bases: TGTGCCAGTCACCGGGTATCCTACGAGCAGTACTTC. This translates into CASHRVSYEQYF.

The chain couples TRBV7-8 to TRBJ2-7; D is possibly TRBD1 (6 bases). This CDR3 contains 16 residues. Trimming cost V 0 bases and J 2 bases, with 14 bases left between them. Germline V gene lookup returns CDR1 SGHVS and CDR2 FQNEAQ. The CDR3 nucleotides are TGTGCCAGCAGCTTAGCGGGGGCTAGCCTACCCTACGAGCAGTACTTC. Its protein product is CASSLAGASLPYEQYF.

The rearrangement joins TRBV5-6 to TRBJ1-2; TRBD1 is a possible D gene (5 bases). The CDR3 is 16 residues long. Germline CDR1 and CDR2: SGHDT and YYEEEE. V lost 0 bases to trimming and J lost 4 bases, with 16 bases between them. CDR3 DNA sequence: TGTGCCAGCAGCTTGGAAGCCGAAGGGGAATTCTATGGCTACACCTTC. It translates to CASSLEAEGEFYGYTF.

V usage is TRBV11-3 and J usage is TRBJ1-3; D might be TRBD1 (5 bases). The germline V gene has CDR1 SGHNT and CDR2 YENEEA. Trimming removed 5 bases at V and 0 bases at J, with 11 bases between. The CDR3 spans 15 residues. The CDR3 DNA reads TGTGCCAGCAGCCCGGACATCCCCTCTGGAAACACCATATATTTT. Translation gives CASSPDIPSGNTIYF.

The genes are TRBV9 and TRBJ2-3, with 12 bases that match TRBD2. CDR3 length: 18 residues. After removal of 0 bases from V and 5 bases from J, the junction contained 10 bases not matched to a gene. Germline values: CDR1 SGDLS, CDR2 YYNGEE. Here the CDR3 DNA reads TGTGCCAGCAGCGTAGCTACGCTAGCGGGAGGGCCACAAGATACGCAGTATTTT. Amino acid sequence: CASSVATLAGGPQDTQYF. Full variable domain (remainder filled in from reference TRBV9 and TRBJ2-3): DSGVTQTPKHLITATGQRVTLRCSPRSGDLSVYWYQQSLDQGLQFLIQYYNGEERAKGNILERFSAQQFPDLHSELNLSSLELGDSALYFCASSVATLAGGPQDTQYFGPGTRLTVL.

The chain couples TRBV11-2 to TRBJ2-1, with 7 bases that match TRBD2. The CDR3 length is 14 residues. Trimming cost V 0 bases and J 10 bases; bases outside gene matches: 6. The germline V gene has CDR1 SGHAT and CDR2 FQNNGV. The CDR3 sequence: CASSLDRLAREQFF. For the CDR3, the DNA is TGTGCCAGCAGCTTAGATAGACTAGCCCGCGAGCAGTTCTTC.

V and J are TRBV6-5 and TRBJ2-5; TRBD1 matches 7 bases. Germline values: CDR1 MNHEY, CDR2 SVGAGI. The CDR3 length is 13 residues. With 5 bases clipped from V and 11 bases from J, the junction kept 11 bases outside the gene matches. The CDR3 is CASSATGAWEQYF. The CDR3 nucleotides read TGTGCCAGCAGTGCTACAGGGGCCTGGGAGCAGTACTTC.

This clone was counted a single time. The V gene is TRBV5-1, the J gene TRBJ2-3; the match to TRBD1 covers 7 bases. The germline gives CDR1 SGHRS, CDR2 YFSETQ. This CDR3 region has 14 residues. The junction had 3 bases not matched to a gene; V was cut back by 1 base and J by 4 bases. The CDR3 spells CASSLSTGSDTQYF. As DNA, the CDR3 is TGCGCCAGCAGCTTGTCGACAGGGTCAGATACGCAGTATTTT. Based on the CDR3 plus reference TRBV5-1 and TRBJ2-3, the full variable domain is KAGVTQTPRYLIKTRGQQVTLSCSPISGHRSVSWYQQTPGQGLQFLFEYFSETQRNKGNFPGRFSGRQFSNSRSEMNVSTLELGDSALYLCASSLSTGSDTQYFGPGTRLTVL.

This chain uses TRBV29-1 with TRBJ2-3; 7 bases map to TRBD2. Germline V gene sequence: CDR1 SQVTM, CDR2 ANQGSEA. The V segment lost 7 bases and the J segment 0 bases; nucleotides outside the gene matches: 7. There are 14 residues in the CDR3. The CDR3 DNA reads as TGCAGCGCTGCCGGGACTACTAGCACAGATACGCAGTATTTT. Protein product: CSAAGTTSTDTQYF.

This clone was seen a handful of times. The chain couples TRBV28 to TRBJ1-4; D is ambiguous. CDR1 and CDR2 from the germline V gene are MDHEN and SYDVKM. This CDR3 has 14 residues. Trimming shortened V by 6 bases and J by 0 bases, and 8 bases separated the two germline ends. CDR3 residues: CASRGSSTNEKLFF. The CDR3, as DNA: TGTGCCAGCAGAGGGAGCTCAACTAATGAAAAACTGTTTTTT.